The clone carrying this T cell receptor beta chain has more than one count but fewer than ten. The target antigen is unknown. RNA transcripts gave rise to amplified TCR beta CDR3 regions. The TCR CDR3 first-round RT-PCR relied on the HTBI primer set. TCRdb re-derived calls from the multiplex PCR reads in MiXCR, one entry per CDR3 protein. The profile shows roughly 580,000 distinct CDR3 sequences, 46% of them singletons. These data belong to a study of T cells in Graves' hyperthyroidism and ophthalmopathy. Points from the study as a whole: The majority of expanded thyroid clonotypes above 0.001 also appeared in blood.

Germline-derived CDR1 and CDR2 are SNHLY and FYNNEI. The CDR3 loop spans 13 amino acids. Trimming took 8 bases from V and 4 from J, leaving 9 bases between them. Graves' hyperthyroidism qualified as stable when ophthalmopathy did not progress within 18 months. Patients showing uncontrolled infection, other autoimmune disease, pregnancy or lactation were ineligible. The TCR sequence derives from a woman aged 18-29 years with Graves' hyperthyroidism. J is TRBJ2-6 and V is TRBV2; no clear D gene. Sample: peripheral blood or thyroid tissue (not recorded which). The CDR3 region has the DNA TGTGCCAGCGGCGGTTGGGGGGCCAACGTCCTGACTTTC. Amino acid sequence: CASGGWGANVLTF.